This is a list of T cell receptor beta chains from one sample in a study of T cells in Graves' hyperthyroidism and ophthalmopathy. TCRdb reanalysed the multiplex PCR reads using MiXCR and keeps one entry per CDR3 protein. The repertoire consists of about half a million distinct CDR3 sequences, with about 20% occurring once and the leading ten covering around 54%. The source material was blood. These receptors all stem from a woman between 65 and 79 years old with Graves' ophthalmopathy. The CDR3 runs from the conserved cysteine through the conserved F or W. Fields, in order: V gene, clone size, J gene, D gene, CDR3 DNA, CDR3 protein. D genes are given only for firm matches. The size entry is marked missing in some rows and otherwise reads once, few, many or a size class.

>TRBV5-1|-|TRBJ1-5|-
TGCGCCAGCAGCTTGGGACCGACAGACAACAATCAGCCCCAGCATTTT
CASSLGPTDNNQPQHF
>TRBV7-2|few|TRBJ2-2|-
TGTGCCAGCAGCTTAACTAGGGCGGCCGGGGAGCTGTTTTTT
CASSLTRAAGELFF
>TRBV25-1|-|TRBJ2-2|-
TGTGCCAGCAGTCCCGGGCCGGGAGCCCTGAACACCGGGGAGCTGTTTTTT
CASSPGPGALNTGELFF
>TRBV5-1|few|TRBJ1-1|-
TGCGCCAGCAGCGAAACATCGAACACTGAAGCTTTCTTT
CASSETSNTEAFF
>TRBV5-1|-|TRBJ2-3|-
TGCGCCAGCAGACTACAACAGGGTTTTATTGATACGCAGTATTTT
CASRLQQGFIDTQYF
>TRBV3-1|-|TRBJ1-1|-
TGTGCCAGCAGCCAAACCGGGACAAGGTTCACTGAAGCTTTCTTT
CASSQTGTRFTEAFF
>TRBV6-6|-|TRBJ2-2|TRBD1
TGTGCCAGCAGTTACCCCGGGACAGGGGGCACCGGGGAGCTGTTTTTT
CASSYPGTGGTGELFF
>TRBV19|-|TRBJ2-6|TRBD1
TGTGCCAGTAGTAGACCTCCTCCGGGACAGGGTCCATCTCGAACCTCTGGGGCCAACGTTCTGACTTTC
CASSRPPPGQGPSRTSGANVLTF
>TRBV10-3|few|TRBJ1-4|-
TGTGCCATCAGTGCAGGGTCAACTAATGAAAAACTGTTTTTT
CAISAGSTNEKLFF
>TRBV28|many|TRBJ1-1|TRBD1
TGTGCCAGCAGTGAACCGGGACAGGGGGACACTGAAGCTTTCTTT
CASSEPGQGDTEAFF
>TRBV4-2|-|TRBJ2-1|-
TGTGCCAGCAGCCAAGAACAGACCCGAAATGAGCAGTTCTTC
CASSQEQTRNEQFF
>TRBV7-3|many|TRBJ2-5|TRBD2
TGTGCCAGCAGCCGTTCTAGCGGGTGGGCTGAGACCCAGTACTTC
CASSRSSGWAETQYF
>TRBV7-2|-|TRBJ2-1|TRBD2
TGTGCCAGCAGCTTAGTCTTAACTAGCGGGAGCGATGAGCAGTTCTTC
CASSLVLTSGSDEQFF
>TRBV4-1|-|TRBJ2-7|-
TGCGCCAGCAGCCAAGTTTTGCGGTCCCTTTCCTACGAGCAGTACTTC
CASSQVLRSLSYEQYF
>TRBV3-1|few|TRBJ2-5|TRBD2
TGTGCCAGCAGCCATCTAGCGGGAGGGGGAGGAGAGACCCAGTACTTC
CASSHLAGGGGETQYF
>TRBV27|-|TRBJ1-1|-
TGTGCCAGCAGTCGCGGGAAAACTGAAGCTTTCTTT
CASSRGKTEAFF
>TRBV28|once|TRBJ2-7|TRBD1
TGTGCCAGCAGCCAAGATAACAGGGGCCGACCGAACGAGCAGTACTTC
CASSQDNRGRPNEQYF
>TRBV27|once|TRBJ2-5|-
TGTGCCAGCAGTTTTCAAGGACCCCCTGCCCGGGGAACCCAGTACTTC
CASSFQGPPARGTQYF
>TRBV30|-|TRBJ2-7|TRBD2
TGTGCCTGGAGTGGAGGGACTAGCGGGAGTAATCTCTACGAGCAGTACTTC
CAWSGGTSGSNLYEQYF
>TRBV6-1|many|TRBJ1-1|-
TGTGCCAGCAGCCCGCTTAGGAGGACTGAAGCTTTCTTT
CASSPLRRTEAFF
>TRBV7-6|-|TRBJ2-1|TRBD2
TGTGCCAGCAGCTTAGCGCAGCTAGCGGGAGGGGACTCCTACAATGAGCAGTTCTTC
CASSLAQLAGGDSYNEQFF
>TRBV6-1|many|TRBJ2-7|TRBD2
TGTGCCAGCGACGAGCATGGACTAGCGACGGGAGAGCAGTACTTC
CASDEHGLATGEQYF
>TRBV28|-|TRBJ2-7|-
TGTGCCAGCAGTCCCGGGGGTGCCTCAACCTACGAGCAGTACTTC
CASSPGGASTYEQYF
>TRBV30|-|TRBJ1-3|-
TGTGCCTGGAGTGTGGGGGGATTATTTGGAAACACCATATATTTT
CAWSVGGLFGNTIYF
>TRBV7-2|-|TRBJ2-1|TRBD2
TGTGCCAGCGGACTGGGACTAGCGGTCCCCAATGAGCAGTTCTTC
CASGLGLAVPNEQFF
>TRBV27|many|TRBJ1-1|-
TGTGCCAGCTATCCATATACGACGGTGAACACTGAAGCTTTCTTT
CASYPYTTVNTEAFF
>TRBV28|many|TRBJ2-7|-
TGTGCCAGCAGTTTATCTCTAGCGAGCGAGCAGTACTTC
CASSLSLASEQYF
>TRBV28|-|TRBJ1-6|TRBD1
TGTGCCAGCAGGGTGACAGGGTTAAATTCACCCCTCCACTTT
CASRVTGLNSPLHF
>TRBV5-6|-|TRBJ2-5|-
TGTGCCAGCAGCTTGGGATCCGGCAGGGGCCAAGAGACCCAGTACTTC
CASSLGSGRGQETQYF
>TRBV5-6|few|TRBJ2-5|-
TGTGCCAGCAGCTCGACCAGGCAGGGAGAGACCCAGTACTTC
CASSSTRQGETQYF
>TRBV19|-|TRBJ1-5|TRBD1
TGTGCCAGTAGTTTGAAAGTCGGACAGGGCAATGATCCCCAGCATTTT
CASSLKVGQGNDPQHF
>TRBV7-2|-|TRBJ1-1|TRBD1
TGTGCCAGCAGCTTAGCCCGGACAGGGCGGAACACTGAAGCTTTCTTT
CASSLARTGRNTEAFF
>TRBV4-1|few|TRBJ2-1|-
TGCGCCAGCAGCCAAGATCGGACCTCCCGAGCGGACTCCTACAATGAGCAGTTCTTC
CASSQDRTSRADSYNEQFF
>TRBV7-2|-|TRBJ2-2|-
TGTGCCAGCAGCTTAGGCCATACGGGAGGGGAGCTGTTTTTT
CASSLGHTGGELFF
>TRBV3-1|many|TRBJ2-1|-
TGTGCCAGCAGCCAATTCATCGGAGGGAATGAGCAGTTCTTC
CASSQFIGGNEQFF
>TRBV4-2|-|TRBJ1-4|-
TGTGCCAGCAGCCACCGAGCGGGGGGGGATGAAAAACTGTTTTTT
CASSHRAGGDEKLFF
>TRBV5-6|-|TRBJ1-5|TRBD1
TGTGCCAGCAGCTTGGCCGTGGACAGGGGTTGGCAGCCCCAGCATTTT
CASSLAVDRGWQPQHF
>TRBV20-1|-|TRBJ1-2|-
TGCAGTGCTAGGCGGACGGGAGGCTACACCTTC
CSARRTGGYTF
>TRBV6-5|-|TRBJ2-2|TRBD2
TGTGCCAGCAGTTACTCGATTTGGACTAGCGGGAAATTGAACACCGGGGAGCTGTTTTTT
CASSYSIWTSGKLNTGELFF
>TRBV6-5|few|TRBJ1-2|-
TGTGCCAGCAGTTCTAGCGGCAGTACTAACTATGGCTACACCTTC
CASSSSGSTNYGYTF